One sample yielded the 6 T cell receptor beta chains listed below, sequenced in a study of radiotherapy plus CTLA-4 blockade in lung cancer. The assay was immunoSEQ multiplex PCR, and TCRdb's table has in-frame clones only and misses some. The repertoire consists of about 110,000 clones, with more than 75% occurring once and the leading ten covering roughly 2.3%. The source was peripheral blood, collected from a patient treated with radiotherapy plus ipilimumab. The receptors derive from a human donor with non-small cell lung cancer that progressed on radiotherapy plus ipilimumab. Some clones in this sample may be carry-over from other donors' samples.

The rearrangement uses TRBV30 and TRBJ1-5, with D hard to call. The CDR3 sequence is 14 residues long. The V end lost 0 bases, the J end lost 9 bases, and 15 bases lay between the germline ends. From germline, CDR1 is GTSNPN and CDR2 SVGIG (reference sequence). In DNA form, the CDR3 reads TGTGCCTGGAGTGTCGGCACCTTTGTTGTGCCCCAGCATTTT. It codes for CAWSVGTFVVPQHF.

CDR3 protein: CASSYRDRDVVVQYF. The CDR3 nucleotides read TGTGCCAGCAGCTACCGGGACAGGGATGTCGTGGTGCAGTACTTC. The rearrangement joins TRBV11-1 to TRBJ2-7; the match to TRBD1 covers 9 bases. Germline assignment: CDR1 SGHAT and CDR2 FQDESV (reference sequence). V lost 4 bases and J lost 9; bases outside the gene matches: 13. This CDR3 has 15 residues.

The J gene is TRBJ1-1, the V gene TRBV2, with a possible D match to TRBD1 (5 bases). V was cut by 6 bases and J by 1 base, with 15 bases left in between. This CDR3 has 15 residues. Germline V lookup: CDR1 SNHLY, CDR2 FYNNEI. The CDR3 region has the DNA TGTGCCAGCAGCCTCCCGGGACGAGCGAACACTGAAGCTTTCTTT. Protein sequence: CASSLPGRANTEAFF.

The V gene is TRBV28, the J gene TRBJ2-1; 9 bases map to TRBD2. Per germline, CDR1 MDHEN and CDR2 SYDVKM. After removal of 7 bases from V and 5 bases from J, the junction contained 9 bases not matched to a gene. The CDR3 length is 15 residues. The DNA for the CDR3 is TGTGCCAGCAAGGGAGCGGGGGGATACGACAATGAGCAGTTCTTC. Encoded protein: CASKGAGGYDNEQFF.

The chain uses TRBV11-2 and TRBJ2-1; no clear D gene. Germline CDR1 reads SGHAT; CDR2 reads FQNNGV. With 4 bases removed from V and 0 bases from J, the gap between germline ends came to 16 bases. The CDR3 extends over 17 amino acids. The DNA of the CDR3 is TGTGCCAGCAGCTCGTACCCCTTAGGAAGCTCCTACAATGAGCAGTTCTTC. Translation gives CASSSYPLGSSYNEQFF.

In DNA, the CDR3 is TGTGCCATCAGTGATCGCCGGGTCCTTAATGAAAAACTGTTTTTT. It yields the protein CAISDRRVLNEKLFF. The rearrangement uses TRBV10-3 and TRBJ1-4; D gene unclear. Trimming pared 3 bases from V and 4 bases from J, leaving 12 bases between. Germline CDR1 reads ENHRY; CDR2 reads SYGVKD. The CDR3 is 15 residues long.